The entry below gives a single T cell receptor beta chain sequence along with its context. Germline V lookup: CDR1 KGHSH, CDR2 LQKENI. This CDR3 contains 11 residues. V lost 5 bases and J 8 bases, leaving 7 bases between the germline ends. This sample was taken from a study of identical twins. TCRdb recomputed calls from the 5' RACE reads with MiXCR, one row per CDR3 protein. Here the sample spans around 250,000 distinct CDR3 sequences, roughly 13% being singletons. These same data were also listed under a study on yellow fever vaccine responses in identical twins.

The chain joins TRBV18 to TRBJ2-1; unclear D gene. The TCR originated in a woman younger than 35 in good health. The sample comprised memory (CD45RO+) T cells sorted from blood. CDR3 bases: TGTGCCAGCTCAGATTTAGATGAGCAGTTCTTC. Encoded protein: CASSDLDEQFF.